The next 28 T cell receptor beta chains were all read from a single sample in a study of early stage breast cancer tumors. Assay used: immunoSEQ multiplex PCR; TCRdb lists only in-frame clones, some missing. The table includes approximately 8,000 clones, roughly 65% detected once. Sequenced material: breast tumor tissue. The source is a person aged 70 to 85 with breast cancer.

V and J are TRBV7-2 and TRBJ1-5; D is ambiguous. The length of the CDR3 is 13 residues. The germline V gene has CDR1 SGHTA and CDR2 FQGNSA. V was shortened by 4 bases and J by 4 bases, with 8 bases between the two germline ends. CDR3 nucleotide sequence: TGTGCCAGCAGCTATCAGGAAAATCAGCCCCAGCATTTT. Its translation: CASSYQENQPQHF.

In this sample, this clone turned up once. This rearrangement joins TRBV28 to TRBJ2-3, with TRBD1 matching over 10 bases. This CDR3 spans 16 amino acids. V dropped 2 bases and J dropped 2; count of bases not matched to a gene: 4. Germline assignment: CDR1 MDHEN and CDR2 SYDVKM. The CDR3 nucleotides read TGTGCCAGCAGTTTAGACAGGGGGCCTGCCACAGATACGCAGTATTTT. It specifies CASSLDRGPATDTQYF.

The chain recombines TRBV6-4 with TRBJ2-1, with 7 bases fitting TRBD2. CDR1 is MRHNA and CDR2 is SNTAGT in the germline V gene. The CDR3 covers 14 residues. After removal of 3 bases from V and 3 bases from J, the junction contained 2 bases not matched to a gene. Here the CDR3 DNA reads TGTGCCAGCAGTGAACGGGGGGACTACAATGAGCAGTTCTTC. This sequence encodes CASSERGDYNEQFF.

The chain employs TRBV5-6 and TRBJ1-2, with TRBD1 as a possible D gene (6 bases). Germline V gene data show CDR1 as SGHDT and CDR2 as YYEEEE. CDR3 size: 14 residues. The ends were cut back, 3 bases at V and 2 bases at J, with 11 bases in the middle. This chain's CDR3 is CASSSVDRNYGYTF. DNA for the CDR3: TGTGCCAGCAGCTCGGTGGACAGAAACTATGGCTACACCTTC.

The gene calls are TRBV19 and TRBJ1-6; 10 positions agree with TRBD1. This CDR3 region has 16 residues. Trimming at V came to 6 bases and at J to 5 bases, leaving 7 bases not matched to a gene. Germline lookup yields CDR1 LNHDA and CDR2 SQIVND (reference sequence). The CDR3 reads CASRSTGQGNNSPLHF. CDR3 bases: TGTGCCAGTAGATCCACGGGACAGGGGAATAATTCACCCCTCCACTTT. Variable domain in full (rest from reference TRBV19 and TRBJ1-6): DGGITQSPKYLFRKEGQNVTLSCEQNLNHDAMYWYRQDPGQGLRLIYYSQIVNDFQKGDIAEGYSVSREKKESFPLTVTSAQKNPTAFYLCASRSTGQGNNSPLHFGNGTRLTVT.

This clone was seen a few times. The CDR3 nucleotides read TGTGCCAGCGGGGGACAGTCCGGCACTGAAGCTTTCTTT. Translating it yields CASGGQSGTEAFF. V is TRBV25-1 and J is TRBJ1-1; 7 bases are shared with TRBD1. V lost 8 bases and J lost 4; bases outside the gene matches: 7. The CDR3 spans 13 residues. CDR1 and CDR2 from the germline V gene are MGHDK and SYGVNS. The whole variable domain, remainder taken from reference TRBV25-1 and TRBJ1-1, is EADIYQTPRYLVIGTGKKITLECSQTMGHDKMYWYQQDPGMELHLIHYSYGVNSTEKGDLSSESTVSRIRTEHFPLTLESARPSHTSQYLCASGGQSGTEAFFGQGTRLTVV.

The J gene is TRBJ2-7, the V gene TRBV4-2; 8 bases are shared with TRBD1. In germline, CDR1 is LGHNA, CDR2 YNFKEQ. After removal of 4 bases from V and 3 bases from J, the junction contained 2 bases not matched to a gene. The CDR3 runs to 13 residues. The CDR3: CASSRDRGYEQYF. The CDR3 coding sequence is TGTGCCAGCAGCCGTGACAGGGGCTACGAGCAGTACTTC.

The chain recombines TRBV2 with TRBJ2-2; 7 bases are shared with TRBD2. Unmatched junction bases numbered 9, after V lost 10 bases and J lost 1 base. The CDR3 has 15 amino acids. From germline, CDR1 is SNHLY and CDR2 FYNNEI. Written as DNA, the CDR3 is TGTGCCACTAACACGGGGGGAAAGAACACCGGGGAGCTGTTTTTT. This sequence encodes CATNTGGKNTGELFF.

A few counts support this clone. This chain links TRBV11-1 with TRBJ2-3; no firm D call. The ends were cut back, 0 bases at V and 2 bases at J, with 6 bases in the middle. This CDR3 has 14 amino acids. The germline V gene has CDR1 SGHAT and CDR2 FQDESV (reference sequence). The CDR3 loop reads CASSLAFNTDTQYF. CDR3 coding DNA: TGTGCCAGCAGCTTAGCCTTTAACACAGATACGCAGTATTTT. Based on the CDR3 plus reference TRBV11-1 and TRBJ2-3, the full variable domain is EAEVAQSPRYKITEKSQAVAFWCDPISGHATLYWYRQILGQGPELLVQFQDESVVDDSQLPKDRFSAERLKGVDSTLKIQPAELGDSAMYLCASSLAFNTDTQYFGPGTRLTVL.

Here the CDR3 reads CASSLNGRGSPGGYTF. In DNA, the CDR3 is TGTGCCAGCAGCTTAAATGGGCGGGGCAGCCCGGGGGGCTACACCTTC. The chain recombines TRBV7-3 with TRBJ1-2, with TRBD1 as a possible D gene (5 bases). The CDR3 runs 16 residues. Germline V gene lookup returns CDR1 SGHTA and CDR2 FQGTGA. Trimming took 1 base from V and 8 from J, leaving 20 bases between them. The entire variable domain, with the rest obtained from reference TRBV7-3 and TRBJ1-2, is as follows: GAGVSQTPSNKVTEKGKYVELRCDPISGHTALYWYRQSLGQGPEFLIYFQGTGAADDSGLPNDRFFAVRPEGSVSTLKIQRTERGDSAVYLCASSLNGRGSPGGYTFGSGTRLTVV.

The V gene is TRBV6-6, the J gene TRBJ2-1, with D tentatively TRBD1 (6 bases). Trimming left V 0 bases short and J 11 bases short, with 11 bases between. The CDR3 extends over 13 amino acids. Germline V CDR1 and CDR2: MNHNY, SVGAGI (reference sequence). The CDR3, as DNA: TGTGCCAGCAGTTACTCGCTGGGGGCCAAGCAGTTCTTC. Translation gives CASSYSLGAKQFF.

The rearrangement links TRBV6-1 to TRBJ1-1, with D perhaps matching TRBD1 (5 bases). Trimming left V 5 bases short and J 1 base short, with 14 bases between. CDR1 and CDR2 from the germline V gene are MNHNS and SASEGT. The CDR3 is made up of 15 amino acids. The CDR3 spells CASSWAGNGNTEAFF. The CDR3, as DNA: TGTGCCAGCAGTTGGGCAGGGAATGGGAACACTGAAGCTTTCTTT.

This clone is medium-sized in the sample. This chain uses TRBV6-5 with TRBJ2-5; D gene uncertain. V was clipped by 4 bases and J by 1 base, with 13 bases between them. Germline CDR1 is MNHEY and CDR2 is SVGAGI. This CDR3 comprises 15 residues. Here the CDR3 DNA reads TGTGCCAGCAGTTCCCCTTACAGCCTCCAAGAGACCCAGTACTTC. Its protein product is CASSSPYSLQETQYF.

A few counts support this clone. The chain carries TRBV11-3 and TRBJ2-1; maybe TRBD2 (5 bases). Per germline, CDR1 SGHNT and CDR2 YENEEA. Between the trimmed V and J ends, which lost 5 bases and 11 bases, there was a span of 19 bases. CDR3 length equals 14 residues. CDR3 protein: CASSASETFGKQFF. CDR3 bases: TGTGCCAGCAGCGCCTCAGAGACGTTCGGGAAGCAGTTCTTC.

The sample holds a few counts of this clone. The rearrangement links TRBV6-5 to TRBJ2-7; D unclear. Trimming removed 8 bases at V and 1 base at J, with 12 bases between. The germline V gene has CDR1 MNHEY and CDR2 SVGAGI. This CDR3 has 13 amino acids. CDR3 protein: CASSDMTSYEQYF. In DNA form, the CDR3 reads TGTGCCAGCTCCGACATGACATCCTACGAGCAGTACTTC.

This clone has just a few counts. The gene calls are TRBV11-2 and TRBJ1-5, with 9 bases identical to TRBD1. The CDR3 has 17 residues. CDR1 is SGHAT, CDR2 FQNNGV, per germline. V was pared by 5 bases and J by 5 bases, with 13 bases of the junction left unmatched. CDR3 sequence: CASSRPTGTGRDQPQHF. The DNA for the CDR3 is TGTGCCAGCAGCCGACCGACCGGGACAGGGCGGGATCAGCCCCAGCATTTT. The variable domain in full, completed from reference TRBV11-2 and TRBJ1-5, reads EAGVAQSPRYKIIEKRQSVAFWCNPISGHATLYWYQQILGQGPKLLIQFQNNGVVDDSQLPKDRFSAERLKGVDSTLKIQPAKLEDSAVYLCASSRPTGTGRDQPQHFGDGTRLSIL.

This clone has a handful of counts. This sequence joins TRBV5-1 and TRBJ2-3; possible D gene TRBD2, 6 bases. Trimming left V 5 bases short and J 2 bases short, with 15 bases between. This CDR3 has 15 residues. The germline gives CDR1 SGHRS, CDR2 YFSETQ. The DNA of the CDR3 is TGCGCCAGCAGGAGGGGCGGGGTGGACACAGATACGCAGTATTTT. Its protein product is CASRRGGVDTDTQYF.

The CDR3 reads CASSVAGTSPSEQFF. DNA for the CDR3: TGTGCCAGCAGTGTGGCCGGGACTAGTCCAAGTGAGCAGTTCTTC. V gene TRBV2 combines with J gene TRBJ2-1; 8 bases align to TRBD2. In germline, CDR1 is SNHLY, CDR2 FYNNEI. The CDR3 has 15 residues. The V and J ends lost 4 bases and 9 bases, in that order; junction bases with no gene match: 11.

J is TRBJ1-5 and V is TRBV28; D gene ambiguous. V gave up 5 bases and J gave up 1 base, with 15 bases separating them. The V gene's germline CDR1 is MDHEN and CDR2 SYDVKM. This CDR3 comprises 16 residues. The CDR3 nucleotides are TGTGCCAGCAGTCTTAACAGTGCTCCAAGCAATCAGCCCCAGCATTTT. Its protein is CASSLNSAPSNQPQHF.

The gene calls are TRBV2 and TRBJ2-1; D not certain. Germline V gives CDR1 SNHLY, CDR2 FYNNEI. The CDR3 has 15 amino acids. The V end was cut by 6 bases, the J end by 0 bases, with 12 bases between. The CDR3 region is CASRRAGSSYNEQFF. The CDR3 region has the DNA TGTGCCAGCAGGAGAGCAGGCAGCTCCTACAATGAGCAGTTCTTC.

This clone is medium-sized by share. Other DNA sequences in the sample encode the same CDR3. V gene TRBV7-8 combines with J gene TRBJ1-6; D is ambiguous. Deletions cut 1 base from V and 0 bases from J, with 10 bases between. The CDR3 sequence is 17 residues long. Per germline, CDR1 SGHVS and CDR2 FQNEAQ. The chain's CDR3 is CASSLEAGSSYNSPLHF. CDR3 coding DNA: TGTGCCAGCAGCTTAGAGGCCGGGAGCTCCTATAATTCACCCCTCCACTTT. The whole variable domain, filled in from reference TRBV7-8 and TRBJ1-6, reads GAGVSQSPRYKVAKRGQDVALRCDPISGHVSLFWYQQALGQGPEFLTYFQNEAQLDKSGLPSDRFFAERPEGSVSTLKIQRTQQEDSAVYLCASSLEAGSSYNSPLHFGNGTRLTVT.

The chain couples TRBV15 to TRBJ1-5, with D possibly TRBD1 on 5 matching bases. The CDR3 spans 18 residues. The germline V gene encodes CDR1 LNHNV and CDR2 YYDKDF (reference sequence). V was trimmed by 3 bases and J by 2 bases, leaving 20 bases between them. The CDR3 here is CATSSASLTRVGNQPQHF. The CDR3 DNA is TGTGCCACCAGCAGTGCCTCCTTGACCAGGGTGGGCAATCAGCCCCAGCATTTT. The full variable domain, completed using reference TRBV15 and TRBJ1-5, is DAMVIQNPRYQVTQFGKPVTLSCSQTLNHNVMYWYQQKSSQAPKLLFHYYDKDFNNEADTPDNFQSRRPNTSFCFLDIRSPGLGDTAMYLCATSSASLTRVGNQPQHFGDGTRLSIL.

The rearrangement uses TRBV2 and TRBJ2-5; D perhaps matches TRBD2 (6 bases). Germline V CDR1 and CDR2: SNHLY, FYNNEI. Trimming took 11 bases from V and 1 from J, leaving 14 bases between them. The CDR3 covers 13 residues. The CDR3 DNA sequence: TGTGCCGGATCCCGGGAGAGCCAAGAGACCCAGTACTTC. Protein sequence: CAGSRESQETQYF.

This clone is judged medium-sized. The chain is built from TRBV10-3 and TRBJ1-1, with 7 bases matching TRBD1. Trimming removed 4 bases from V and 1 base from J; junction bases left unmatched: 9. Germline lookup yields CDR1 ENHRY and CDR2 SYGVKD. The CDR3 runs 16 residues. The CDR3 nucleotides read TGTGCCATCAGTGCCGGGCAGGGGGGCACGAACACTGAAGCTTTCTTT. It encodes CAISAGQGGTNTEAFF.

The J gene is TRBJ1-5, the V gene TRBV6-1; tentatively, D is TRBD1 (5 bases). Germline lookup yields CDR1 MNHNS and CDR2 SASEGT. V was pared by 3 bases and J by 6 bases, with 15 bases between. The CDR3 has 15 residues. CDR3 coding DNA: TGTGCCAGCAGTGAGCCGGGGGGGGGACCTCAGCCCCAGCATTTT. Protein product: CASSEPGGGPQPQHF.

By frequency in the sample, this clone is medium-sized. This CDR3 reads CASSDMTSYEQYF. The CDR3 DNA is TGTGCCAGCTCCGACATGACATCCTACGAGCAGTACTTC. V gene TRBV6-6 combines with J gene TRBJ2-7; D is ambiguous. The CDR3 is made up of 13 amino acids. Deletions cut 8 bases from V and 1 base from J, with 12 bases between. The germline V gene encodes CDR1 MNHNY and CDR2 SVGAGI (reference sequence).

The chain has TRBV30 and TRBJ1-3, with D tentatively TRBD1 (5 bases). V was cut by 7 bases and J by 2 bases, with 9 bases left in between. CDR3 length: 12 amino acids. Germline V gives CDR1 GTSNPN, CDR2 SVGIG (reference sequence). The CDR3 coding sequence is TGTGCCTCAGGGTTTACTGGAAACACCATATATTTT. It specifies CASGFTGNTIYF.

The chain carries TRBV13 and TRBJ1-1, with D uncertain. CDR3 length: 13 amino acids. V lost 2 bases and J lost 4, with 8 bases in between. Per the germline V gene, CDR1 is PRHDT and CDR2 is FYEKMQ (reference sequence). Here the CDR3 reads CASSLTSGTEAFF. The CDR3 region has the DNA TGTGCCAGCAGCTTAACTTCGGGCACTGAAGCTTTCTTT.